The 20 T cell receptor beta chains below come from one sample, sequenced in a study of control samples from healthy donors and cancer patients. Clones were sequenced by immunoSEQ multiplex PCR, and TCRdb holds only the in-frame ones, with some missing. This sample has 98,000 or so clones, with around three quarters found just once. Sequenced material: blood. These receptors originate from a woman in her 30s in good health.

V and J are TRBV7-2 and TRBJ2-7; no reliable D call. CDR3 length equals 13 residues. The ends were cut back, 3 bases at V and 3 bases at J, with 9 bases in the middle. Germline V gene lookup returns CDR1 SGHTA and CDR2 FQGNSA. In DNA, the CDR3 is TGTGCCAGCAGCTTGGAGATAAACTACGAGCAGTACTTC. Translated: CASSLEINYEQYF.

The rearrangement joins TRBV7-9 to TRBJ2-1; TRBD2 agrees at 7 bases. The CDR3 has 18 amino acids. Germline CDR1 reads SEHNR; CDR2 reads FQNEAQ (reference sequence). Losses at the gene ends were 5 bases for V and 3 bases for J; bases not matched to a gene: 16. The CDR3 loop is CASSISRLARLNYNEQFF. The CDR3 coding sequence is TGTGCCAGCAGCATAAGTAGACTAGCAAGGTTAAACTACAATGAGCAGTTCTTC.

This chain joins TRBV7-8 and TRBJ1-5, with a tentative D call TRBD1 (5 bases). Trimming pared 2 bases from V and 5 bases from J, leaving 25 bases between. This CDR3 region has 19 residues. Germline V gene sequence: CDR1 SGHVS, CDR2 FQNEAQ. For the CDR3, the DNA is TGTGCCAGCAGCTTATCCCTTGCAGTAGGGGCCATGTTTTATCAGCCCCAGCATTTT. Its protein is CASSLSLAVGAMFYQPQHF.

The chain links TRBV30 to TRBJ1-2; no clear D gene. Deletions cut 2 bases from V and 4 bases from J, with 11 bases between. The CDR3 is 13 amino acids. Germline-derived CDR1 and CDR2 are GTSNPN and SVGIG (reference sequence). The CDR3 spells CAWSSAVVYGYTF. The CDR3 nucleotides read TGTGCCTGGAGTAGCGCGGTAGTCTATGGCTACACCTTC.

V usage is TRBV9 and J usage is TRBJ2-3; D may be TRBD2 (7 bases). Per the germline V gene, CDR1 is SGDLS and CDR2 is YYNGEE. The V gene lost 3 bases and the J gene lost 0 bases, with 11 bases spanning the gap. The CDR3 covers 15 residues. CDR3 sequence (DNA): TGTGCCAGCAGCGCCGAGGGGGGGAGCACAGATACGCAGTATTTT. Its protein product is CASSAEGGSTDTQYF.

The chain employs TRBV11-3 and TRBJ2-7; D gene ambiguous. Germline CDR1 SGHNT, CDR2 YENEEA. The CDR3 loop spans 14 amino acids. The V end lost 0 bases, the J end lost 0 bases, and 6 bases lay between the germline ends. CDR3 bases: TGTGCCAGCAGCTTAGACGGTAGCTCCTACGAGCAGTACTTC. Its protein product is CASSLDGSSYEQYF.

The V call is TRBV2, the J call TRBJ2-1, with D maybe TRBD2 (5 bases). Looked up from germline, CDR1 is SNHLY and CDR2 is FYNNEI. CDR3 size: 12 residues. V lost 9 bases and J 9 bases, leaving 15 bases between the germline ends. CDR3: CASGRRWGEQFF. As DNA, the CDR3 is TGTGCCAGTGGGCGGAGGTGGGGTGAGCAGTTCTTC.

This chain links TRBV5-8 with TRBJ1-2; the match to TRBD1 covers 12 bases. The V gene end was trimmed by 4 bases and the J gene end by 5 bases; junction bases not matched to a gene: 12. Per the germline V gene, CDR1 is SGHTS and CDR2 is YDEGEE. This CDR3 comprises 17 residues. The CDR3 region is CASSAWDRGQPEYGYTF. Here the CDR3 DNA reads TGTGCCAGCAGCGCCTGGGACAGGGGGCAACCGGAGTATGGCTACACCTTC.

The gene calls are TRBV4-2 and TRBJ1-2; D may be TRBD1 (5 bases). Germline CDR1 is LGHNA and CDR2 is YNFKEQ. The CDR3 totals 14 residues. Between the trimmed V and J ends, which lost 8 bases and 4 bases, there was a span of 17 bases. The CDR3 spells CASRRGSSIYGYTF. The CDR3 DNA is TGTGCCAGCCGCCGGGGCAGTTCAATCTATGGCTACACCTTC.

The gene calls are TRBV7-6 and TRBJ2-2; D is possibly TRBD2 (6 bases). The germline gives CDR1 SGHVS, CDR2 FNYEAQ. V lost 1 base, J lost 5 bases, and 11 bases lay in between. There are 15 residues in the CDR3. CDR3 in amino acids: CASSLVGGATGELFF. The CDR3 DNA is TGTGCCAGCAGCTTAGTTGGAGGGGCAACCGGGGAGCTGTTTTTT.

The chain joins TRBV7-2 to TRBJ1-3; 7 bases line up with TRBD1. The CDR3 consists of 14 residues. Germline-derived CDR1 and CDR2 are SGHTA and FQGNSA. The ends lost 4 bases at V and 2 bases at J; junction bases unmatched: 2. The CDR3 DNA reads TGTGCCAGCAGCTCGCAGGGGGCTGGAAACACCATATATTTT. Amino acid sequence: CASSSQGAGNTIYF.

The chain is built from TRBV10-3 and TRBJ2-3; 14 bases fit TRBD2. Germline CDR1 reads ENHRY; CDR2 reads SYGVKD. Losses at the gene ends were 9 bases for V and 8 bases for J; bases not matched to a gene: 7. The CDR3 extends over 14 amino acids. The CDR3 DNA reads as TGTGCCATAAGGACTAGCGGGGGGACGCCTACGCAGTATTTT. It is translated as CAIRTSGGTPTQYF.

The chain joins TRBV5-1 to TRBJ2-5; D is perhaps TRBD1 (6 bases). Trimming cost V 0 bases and J 5 bases, with 14 bases left between them. Germline V CDR1 and CDR2: SGHRS, YFSETQ. CDR3 length: 15 amino acids. CDR3: CASSLGQATEETQYF. The CDR3 DNA follows: TGCGCCAGCAGCTTGGGACAGGCGACGGAGGAGACCCAGTACTTC.

V is TRBV5-1 and J is TRBJ1-1; no clear D gene. The CDR3 is 16 amino acids. The ends were cut back, 1 base at V and 0 bases at J, with 13 bases in the middle. Per germline, CDR1 SGHRS and CDR2 YFSETQ. The CDR3 reads CASSLSSWGLNTEAFF. As DNA, the CDR3 is TGCGCCAGCAGCTTGAGTTCGTGGGGTCTGAACACTGAAGCTTTCTTT.

This clone was seen a few times. The chain is built from TRBV4-3 and TRBJ2-3, with a weak D call TRBD1 (6 bases). CDR1 is LGHNA and CDR2 is YSLEER in the germline V gene. Trimming stripped 1 base from V and 0 bases from J, with 8 bases between. This CDR3 is 15 amino acids long. In DNA, the CDR3 is TGCGCCAGCAGCCAAGGGCAGGGGAGCACAGATACGCAGTATTTT. Its translation: CASSQGQGSTDTQYF.

This rearrangement joins TRBV6-5 to TRBJ2-1, with TRBD1 matching 8 bases. V shed 6 bases, J shed 0 bases, and the junction held 4 bases outside the gene matches. Looked up from germline, CDR1 is MNHEY and CDR2 is SVGAGI. The CDR3 loop spans 15 amino acids. The CDR3 region is CASRTGTGSYNEQFF. The DNA for the CDR3 is TGTGCCAGCAGGACTGGGACAGGCTCCTACAATGAGCAGTTCTTC.

The V and J genes are TRBV9 and TRBJ2-1; a weak D match, TRBD1 (7 bases). This CDR3 is 14 amino acids long. In germline, CDR1 is SGDLS, CDR2 YYNGEE. Trimming cost V 0 bases and J 8 bases, with 12 bases left between them. The CDR3 DNA is TGTGCCAGCAGCGTAGTAGGGGGCGGGGATGAGCAGTTCTTC. This encodes CASSVVGGGDEQFF.

This clone was seen once. The gene calls are TRBV4-3 and TRBJ2-3, with 11 bases fitting TRBD2. CDR1 LGHNA and CDR2 YSLEER come from the germline V gene. The junction had 6 bases not matched to a gene; V was cut back by 4 bases and J by 0 bases. The CDR3 loop spans 17 amino acids. The chain's CDR3 is CASSRNRLAGSTDTQYF. The CDR3 DNA sequence: TGCGCCAGCAGCCGGAACAGACTAGCGGGGAGCACAGATACGCAGTATTTT.

J is TRBJ2-7 and V is TRBV5-6; D remains unclear. Germline V CDR1 and CDR2: SGHDT, YYEEEE. The CDR3 is 15 amino acids. Trimming took off 3 bases at V and 0 bases at J, with 13 bases between the two ends. In nucleotides, the CDR3 is TGTGCCAGCAGCTCCCGCGACCCGGGCTCCTACGAGCAGTACTTC. This sequence encodes CASSSRDPGSYEQYF.

The chain employs TRBV29-1 and TRBJ1-2; D gene unclear. The germline CDR1 and CDR2 sequences are SQVTM and ANQGSEA. Trimming pared 3 bases from V and 4 bases from J, leaving 9 bases between. This CDR3 is 12 amino acids long. CDR3 residues: CSVDSGSYGYTF. The CDR3 DNA reads as TGCAGCGTTGATTCGGGTTCCTATGGCTACACCTTC.